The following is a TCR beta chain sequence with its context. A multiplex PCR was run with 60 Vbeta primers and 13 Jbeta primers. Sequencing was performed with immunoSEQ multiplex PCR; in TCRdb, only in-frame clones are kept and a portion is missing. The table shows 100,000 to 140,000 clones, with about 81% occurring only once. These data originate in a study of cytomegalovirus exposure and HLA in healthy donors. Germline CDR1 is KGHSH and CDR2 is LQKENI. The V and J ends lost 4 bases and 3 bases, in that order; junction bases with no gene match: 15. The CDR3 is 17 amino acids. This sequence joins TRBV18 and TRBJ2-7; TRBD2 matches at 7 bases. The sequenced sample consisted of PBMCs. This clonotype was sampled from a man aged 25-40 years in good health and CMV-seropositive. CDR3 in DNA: TGTGCCAGCTCACTTGAGCCAGGGAGGGGTCTCGACTACGAGCAGTACTTC. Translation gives CASSLEPGRGLDYEQYF.